This is a list of T cell receptor beta chains from one sample in a study of CD8 T cells in Susac syndrome. TCRdb re-derived calls from the immunoSEQ multiplex PCR reads in MiXCR, one entry per CDR3 protein. The sample shows some 120,000 distinct CDR3 sequences, approximately 96% of them seen only once. The sample taken for sequencing was CD8+ T cells from PBMCs. These receptor sequences come from a human donor with Susac syndrome. Each CDR3 is given with its conserved first and last residue. The D gene is left open where the match is weak. A clone size is listed for some rows: how often the clone was seen (once, few, many), or a class if it is expanded.

TGTGCCAGTAGTATTAGCGGGAGGGAGAATGAGCAGTTCTTC,CASSISGRENEQFF,TRBV19,.,TRBD2,TRBJ2-1
TGTGCCAGCAGCTTAACCAACAGGGCAACTAATGAAAAACTGTTTTTT,CASSLTNRATNEKLFF,TRBV7-9,.,.,TRBJ1-4
TGCGCCAGCAGCCAAGATTGGGCCGGACAAGAGACCCAGTACTTC,CASSQDWAGQETQYF,TRBV4-3,.,.,TRBJ2-5
TGTGCCAGTAGCCCACTGGGCAGGCCGAACGAGCAGTACTTC,CASSPLGRPNEQYF,TRBV19,once,.,TRBJ2-7
TGTGCCAGCAGCTTGGGGGGGACAGCCAAAAACATTCAGTACTTC,CASSLGGTAKNIQYF,TRBV5-4,.,.,TRBJ2-4
TGCGCCAGCAGCCAAGATCAGGAACTTTACAATGAGCAGTTCTTC,CASSQDQELYNEQFF,TRBV4-1,.,.,TRBJ2-1
TGTGCCAGCCGACAGGGGGGGACTGAAGCTTTCTTT,CASRQGGTEAFF,TRBV19,.,TRBD1,TRBJ1-1
TGTGCCAGCACCAAAGATGGGGGCCGAGAGTTCTTC,CASTKDGGREFF,TRBV6-5,.,.,TRBJ2-1
TGTGCCTGGAGTGTACTTGCCGGTAGCAATCAGCCCCAGCATTTT,CAWSVLAGSNQPQHF,TRBV30,.,.,TRBJ1-5
TGTGCCAGCAGCTTTAAAGGCAGCCGGGTTGGGGAAAAACTGTTTTTT,CASSFKGSRVGEKLFF,TRBV7-6,.,.,TRBJ1-4
TGTGCCAGCAGCTCCCTCTTCTCTACCCCGGGAGAGACCCAGTACTTC,CASSSLFSTPGETQYF,TRBV7-9,.,.,TRBJ2-5
TGTGCCAGCTCACCAATCCCGGAGGAGGGCTATGGCTACACCTTC,CASSPIPEEGYGYTF,TRBV18,.,.,TRBJ1-2
TGCGCCAGCAGCCAAGAGGCCAGGGTGAGCACAGATACGCAGTATTTT,CASSQEARVSTDTQYF,TRBV4-1,.,.,TRBJ2-3
TGCAGTGCTAGAGATTCAGGACAGGGAGGGAATTCACCCCTCCACTTT,CSARDSGQGGNSPLHF,TRBV20-1,.,TRBD1,TRBJ1-6
TGTGCCAGCAGCCTGGGACAGGGTATCGACTATGGCTACACCTTC,CASSLGQGIDYGYTF,TRBV7-9,.,TRBD1,TRBJ1-2
TGTGCCAGCATGAACGTAGGGAGCTCCTACGAGCAGTACTTC,CASMNVGSSYEQYF,TRBV2,once,.,TRBJ2-7
TGTGCCAGCAGTTTGGTCAGGGGCGGTGTGGAGACCCAGTACTTC,CASSLVRGGVETQYF,TRBV27,.,.,TRBJ2-5
TGTGCCAGCAGCCCCTGGACTAGCGGGACGTCGGATGAGCAGTTCTTC,CASSPWTSGTSDEQFF,TRBV9,.,TRBD2,TRBJ2-1
TGCGCCAGCAGCCAAGATCCAGGGGCAGGATCCTACGAGCAGTACTTC,CASSQDPGAGSYEQYF,TRBV4-3,.,.,TRBJ2-7
TGCGCCAGCAGCTTTGGGGGAGGGAATACTGAAGCTTTCTTT,CASSFGGGNTEAFF,TRBV5-1,.,.,TRBJ1-1
TGTGCCAGCAGGCCGACTAGCGGGACGGGCGGGGAGCTGTTTTTT,CASRPTSGTGGELFF,TRBV7-3,.,TRBD2,TRBJ2-2
TGTGCCAGCAGTTACCAGGCCAGGACCAATGGCTACACCTTC,CASSYQARTNGYTF,TRBV6-6,.,.,TRBJ1-2
TGTGCCAGCAGCGTAGACTCGGAGATTTCTGGCTACACCTTC,CASSVDSEISGYTF,TRBV9,.,.,TRBJ1-2
TGTGCCAGCAGCTTCGGAAAGCTACTGAACACTGAAGCTTTCTTT,CASSFGKLLNTEAFF,TRBV5-4,.,.,TRBJ1-1
TGTGCCAGCAGCTCCGACTCGGACAGGGGAAGATCCTACGAGCAGTACTTC,CASSSDSDRGRSYEQYF,TRBV7-9,.,TRBD1,TRBJ2-7
TGTGCCAGCAGCGTACTCAGCGGGAGCACAGATACGCAGTATTTT,CASSVLSGSTDTQYF,TRBV25-1,.,.,TRBJ2-3
TGTGCCAGCAGTTTACGGGAGTGGGGGGACCCCACTCCCTATGGCTACACCTTC,CASSLREWGDPTPYGYTF,TRBV12-3/TRBV12-4,.,.,TRBJ1-2
TGCAGCGTTGATGACCATCGCGGTGGCTACACCTTC,CSVDDHRGGYTF,TRBV29-1,.,.,TRBJ1-2
TGTGCCAGCAGTGAAAACTCTGCAGGCTACACCTTC,CASSENSAGYTF,TRBV25-1,.,.,TRBJ1-2
TGTGCCAGCAGCCAAGAGTCGGGTTTAGGGAATTCACCCCTCCACTTT,CASSQESGLGNSPLHF,TRBV3-1,.,.,TRBJ1-6
TGCGCCAGCAGCGAAGACGGGGGCGCGGGTGGCTACACCTTC,CASSEDGGAGGYTF,TRBV4-1,.,.,TRBJ1-2
TGTGCCAGCAGCTCCGAAACCCCTATGGGCACAGATACGCAGTATTTT,CASSSETPMGTDTQYF,TRBV5-6,few,.,TRBJ2-3
TGCGCCAGCAGCATCTGGGGGCTAAGCGGGACGGTCACCGGGGAGCTGTTTTTT,CASSIWGLSGTVTGELFF,TRBV5-1,.,.,TRBJ2-2
TGCAGTGCTAGAGTCGATAGCGGGGCCGCCTACGAGCAGTACTTC,CSARVDSGAAYEQYF,TRBV20-1,once,TRBD2,TRBJ2-7
TGTGCCAGCAAAGAGCAACAGGGTGGGGCCCCTGAAGCTTTCTTT,CASKEQQGGAPEAFF,TRBV28,.,.,TRBJ1-1
TGTGCCAGTAGTATTCGGCAGACTAGCAATCAGCCCCAGCATTTT,CASSIRQTSNQPQHF,TRBV19,.,.,TRBJ1-5
TGTGCCAGCAGCCAGACGCACACAGATACGCAGTATTTT,CASSQTHTDTQYF,TRBV14,.,.,TRBJ2-3
TGCAGTGCCGAGTTCTACGAGCAGTACTTC,CSAEFYEQYF,TRBV20-1,once,.,TRBJ2-7
TGTGCCAGCAGTTCGGGACTTATCCTGATGCCTGCGGATGGCTACACCTTC,CASSSGLILMPADGYTF,TRBV6-2/TRBV6-3,.,.,TRBJ1-2
TGTGCCAGCAGTTTAGAAGTAAGCGTACGGAATTCACCCCTCCACTTT,CASSLEVSVRNSPLHF,TRBV28,.,.,TRBJ1-6
TGCGCCAGCACCCCCCAAAACTCCTACGAGCAGTACTTC,CASTPQNSYEQYF,TRBV5-1,once,.,TRBJ2-7
TGTGCCAGCAGCTTACACATCACCGGGGAGCTGTTTTTT,CASSLHITGELFF,TRBV12-3/TRBV12-4,.,.,TRBJ2-2
TGCGCCAGCAGCCAAGCGGCGGATACGCAGTATTTT,CASSQAADTQYF,TRBV4-1,.,.,TRBJ2-3
TGTGCCAGCAGCCCGGGACAGGGGATGGATGGCTACACCTTC,CASSPGQGMDGYTF,TRBV5-4,.,TRBD1,TRBJ1-2
TGTGCCAGCAGCGACCGGGACAGGGCTTTCCACGAGCAGTACTTC,CASSDRDRAFHEQYF,TRBV3-1,once,TRBD1,TRBJ2-7
TGTGGGGGGGATGGCTACACCTTC,CGGDGYTF,TRBV30,once,.,TRBJ1-2
TGTGCCAGCAGTGAATTACTGGGGCAGGGAGAGACCCAGTACTTC,CASSELLGQGETQYF,TRBV25-1,.,.,TRBJ2-5
TGTGCCAGCAGTTACCAACCTTGGCGGCAGGAGCAGTTCTTC,CASSYQPWRQEQFF,TRBV6-2/TRBV6-3,once,.,TRBJ2-1
TGTGCCAGCGGAGGGACTAGCGGAATTTACAATGAGCAGTTCTTC,CASGGTSGIYNEQFF,TRBV6-5,.,TRBD2,TRBJ2-1
TGTGCCAGTAGTATTGGCACGCTGGGGGCCAACGTCCTGACTTTC,CASSIGTLGANVLTF,TRBV19,.,.,TRBJ2-6